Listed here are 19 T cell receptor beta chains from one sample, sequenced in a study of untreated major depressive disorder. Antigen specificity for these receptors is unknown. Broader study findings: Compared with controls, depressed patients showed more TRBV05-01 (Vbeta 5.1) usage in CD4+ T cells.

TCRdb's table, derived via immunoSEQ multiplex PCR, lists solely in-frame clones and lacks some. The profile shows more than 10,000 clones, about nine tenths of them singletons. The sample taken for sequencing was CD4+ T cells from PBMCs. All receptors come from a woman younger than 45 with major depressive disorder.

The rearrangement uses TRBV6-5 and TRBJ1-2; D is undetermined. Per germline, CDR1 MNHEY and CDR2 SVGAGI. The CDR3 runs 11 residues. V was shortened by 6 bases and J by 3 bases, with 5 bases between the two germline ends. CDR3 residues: CASSYDYGYTF. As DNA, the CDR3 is TGTGCCAGCAGCTACGACTATGGCTACACCTTC.

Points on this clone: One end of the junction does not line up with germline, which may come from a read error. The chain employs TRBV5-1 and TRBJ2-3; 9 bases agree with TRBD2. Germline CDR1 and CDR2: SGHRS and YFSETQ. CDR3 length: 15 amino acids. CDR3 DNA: TGCGCCAGCAGCTCGACCGGGACTAGCAGAGATACGCAGTATTTT. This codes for CASSSTGTSRDTQYF.

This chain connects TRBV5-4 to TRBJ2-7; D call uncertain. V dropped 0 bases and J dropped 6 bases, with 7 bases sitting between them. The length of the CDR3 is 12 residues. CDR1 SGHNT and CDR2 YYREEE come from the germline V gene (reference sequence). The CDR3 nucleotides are TGTGCCAGCAGCTTGGTCGTTGGCGAGCAGTACTTC. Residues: CASSLVVGEQYF.

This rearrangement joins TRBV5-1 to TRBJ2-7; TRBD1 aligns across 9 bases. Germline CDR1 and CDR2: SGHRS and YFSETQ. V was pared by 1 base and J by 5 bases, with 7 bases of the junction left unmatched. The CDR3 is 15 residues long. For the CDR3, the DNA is TGCGCCAGCAGCTTGTTGGGACAGGGTGTCCACGAGCAGTACTTC. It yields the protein CASSLLGQGVHEQYF. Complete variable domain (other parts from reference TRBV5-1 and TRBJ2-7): KAGVTQTPRYLIKTRGQQVTLSCSPISGHRSVSWYQQTPGQGLQFLFEYFSETQRNKGNFPGRFSGRQFSNSRSEMNVSTLELGDSALYLCASSLLGQGVHEQYFGPGTRLTVT.

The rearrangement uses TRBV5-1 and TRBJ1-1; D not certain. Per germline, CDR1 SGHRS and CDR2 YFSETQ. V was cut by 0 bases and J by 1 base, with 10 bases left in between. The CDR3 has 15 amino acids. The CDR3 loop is CASSLGAFGNTEAFF. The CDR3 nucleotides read TGCGCCAGCAGCTTGGGAGCTTTTGGGAACACTGAAGCTTTCTTT.

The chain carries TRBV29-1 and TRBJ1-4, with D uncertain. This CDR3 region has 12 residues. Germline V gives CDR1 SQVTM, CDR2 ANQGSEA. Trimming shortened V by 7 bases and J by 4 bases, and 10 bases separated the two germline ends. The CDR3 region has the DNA TGCAGCGCCGGGTCGTATAATGAAAAACTGTTTTTT. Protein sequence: CSAGSYNEKLFF.

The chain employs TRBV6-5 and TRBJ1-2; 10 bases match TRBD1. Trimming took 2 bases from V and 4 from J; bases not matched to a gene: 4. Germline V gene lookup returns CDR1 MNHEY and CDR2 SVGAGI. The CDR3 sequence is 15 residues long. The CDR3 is CASSYRDRGSYGYTF. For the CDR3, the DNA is TGTGCCAGCAGTTACCGGGACAGGGGTTCCTATGGCTACACCTTC.

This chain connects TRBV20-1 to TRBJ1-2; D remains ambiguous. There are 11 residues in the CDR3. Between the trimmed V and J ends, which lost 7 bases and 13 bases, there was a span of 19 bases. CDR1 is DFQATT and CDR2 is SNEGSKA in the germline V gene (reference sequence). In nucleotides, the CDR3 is TGCAGTGTTATTCGGGCCAGATCCCTCACCTTC. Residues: CSVIRARSLTF.

For the CDR3, the DNA is TGTGCCACCACTTCTGTGGGGGCGGTGAACACTGAAGCTTTCTTT. This encodes CATTSVGAVNTEAFF. This chain joins TRBV15 and TRBJ1-1, with D maybe TRBD1 (6 bases). Germline values: CDR1 LNHNV, CDR2 YYDKDF (reference sequence). There are 15 residues in the CDR3. Trimming left V 7 bases short and J 0 bases short, with 15 bases between.

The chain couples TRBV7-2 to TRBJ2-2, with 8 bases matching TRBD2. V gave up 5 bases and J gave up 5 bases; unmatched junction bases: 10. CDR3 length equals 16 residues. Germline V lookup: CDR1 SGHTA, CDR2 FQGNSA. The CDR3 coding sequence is TGTGCCAGCAGCCCATCCGGGACTAGTTTGACCGGGGAGCTGTTTTTT. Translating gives CASSPSGTSLTGELFF.

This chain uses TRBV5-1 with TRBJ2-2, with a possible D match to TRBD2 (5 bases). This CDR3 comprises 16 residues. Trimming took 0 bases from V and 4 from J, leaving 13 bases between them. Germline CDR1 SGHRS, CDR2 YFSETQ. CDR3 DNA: TGCGCCAGCAGCTTGGAGTCCGGGGTGAGCACCGGGGAGCTGTTTTTT. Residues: CASSLESGVSTGELFF.

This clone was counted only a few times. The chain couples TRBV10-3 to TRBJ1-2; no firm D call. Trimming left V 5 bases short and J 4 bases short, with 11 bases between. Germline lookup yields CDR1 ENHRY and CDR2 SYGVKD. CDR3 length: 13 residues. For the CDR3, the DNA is TGTGCCATCAGTTCGGGCAGGAGCTATGGCTACACCTTC. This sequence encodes CAISSGRSYGYTF.

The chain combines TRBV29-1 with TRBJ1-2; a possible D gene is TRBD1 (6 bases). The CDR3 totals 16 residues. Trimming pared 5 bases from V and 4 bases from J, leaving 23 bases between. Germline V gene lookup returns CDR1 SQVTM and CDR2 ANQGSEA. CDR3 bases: TGCAGCGTTTTAGTATCATTTCGACAGGATCCCTATGGCTACACCTTC. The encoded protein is CSVLVSFRQDPYGYTF.

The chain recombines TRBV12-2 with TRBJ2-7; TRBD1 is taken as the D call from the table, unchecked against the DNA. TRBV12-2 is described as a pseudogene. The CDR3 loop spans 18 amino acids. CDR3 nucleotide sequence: TGTGCAAGTCGCATCCTCCAACCCTCAGGGGGGATTTTCCACGAGCAGTACTTC. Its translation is CASRILQPSGGIFHEQYF.

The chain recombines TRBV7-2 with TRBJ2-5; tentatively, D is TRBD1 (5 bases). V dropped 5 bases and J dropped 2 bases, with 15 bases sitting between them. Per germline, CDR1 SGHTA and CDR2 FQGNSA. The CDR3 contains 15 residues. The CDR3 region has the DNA TGTGCCAGCAGCGGACAAACAGGATTTCAAGAGACCCAGTACTTC. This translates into CASSGQTGFQETQYF.

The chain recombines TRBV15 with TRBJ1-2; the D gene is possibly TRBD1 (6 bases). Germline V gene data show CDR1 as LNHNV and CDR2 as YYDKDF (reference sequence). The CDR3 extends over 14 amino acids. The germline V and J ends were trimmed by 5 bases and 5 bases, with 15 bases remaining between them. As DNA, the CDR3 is TGTGCCACCAGCGGGGGGGCAGGAAGGTATGGCTACACCTTC. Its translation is CATSGGAGRYGYTF.

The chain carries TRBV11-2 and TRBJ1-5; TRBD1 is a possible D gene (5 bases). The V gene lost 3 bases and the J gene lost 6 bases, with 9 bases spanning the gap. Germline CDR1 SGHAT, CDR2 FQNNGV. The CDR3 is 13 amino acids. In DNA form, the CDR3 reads TGTGCCAGCAGCTTCAGGGTTAGTCAGCCCCAGCATTTT. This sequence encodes CASSFRVSQPQHF.

The CDR3 spells CASSWTPGELFF. CDR3 in DNA: TGTGCCAGCAGTTGGACACCCGGGGAGCTGTTTTTT. The V and J genes are TRBV6-1 and TRBJ2-2, with D perhaps TRBD1 (5 bases). This CDR3 is 12 amino acids long. Trimming removed 5 bases at V and 6 bases at J, with 7 bases between. Germline loops: CDR1 MNHNS, CDR2 SASEGT.

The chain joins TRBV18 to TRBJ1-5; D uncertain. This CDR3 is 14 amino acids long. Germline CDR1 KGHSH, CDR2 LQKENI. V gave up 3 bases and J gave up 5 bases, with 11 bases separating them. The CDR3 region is CASSPMDSHQPQHF. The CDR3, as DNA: TGTGCCAGCTCACCTATGGACTCGCATCAGCCCCAGCATTTT.